A single sample gave rise to the 20 T cell receptor beta chains below, sequenced in a study of shared clonotypes between healthy human individuals. TCRdb keeps only in-frame clones here, not all; method: immunoSEQ multiplex PCR. The sample includes millions of clones, over 85% seen only once; the top ten take under 0.45%. Sequencing was performed on naive CD4+ T cells from PBMCs. Subset denoted: CD45RA+ positively selected. The receptor set was obtained from a man between 18 and 35 years old in good health. Some clones in this sample may be carry-over from other donors' samples.

For this clone: The sample carries other DNA sequences with the same CDR3. The gene calls are TRBV29-1 and TRBJ2-3; D gene ambiguous. Trimming pared 1 base from V and 2 bases from J, leaving 7 bases between. This CDR3 spans 13 amino acids. Per germline, CDR1 SQVTM and CDR2 ANQGSEA. CDR3 nucleotide sequence: TGCAGCGTTGAAGGTCGGAACACAGATACGCAGTATTTT. Its translation: CSVEGRNTDTQYF.

This rearrangement joins TRBV27 to TRBJ2-3, with D maybe TRBD2 (6 bases). The CDR3 sequence is 14 residues long. Germline-derived CDR1 and CDR2 are MNHEY and SMNVEV (reference sequence). Trimming shortened V by 2 bases and J by 2 bases, and 8 bases separated the two germline ends. The CDR3 DNA reads as TGTGCCAGCAGTTTACCGGGGGTCACAGATACGCAGTATTTT. Translated, it gives CASSLPGVTDTQYF.

The chain uses TRBV5-4 and TRBJ2-7; possibly TRBD1 or TRBD2 for D (6 bases each). CDR3 length: 13 amino acids. The ends were cut back, 2 bases at V and 5 bases at J, with 11 bases in the middle. From germline, CDR1 is SGHNT and CDR2 YYREEE (reference sequence). The CDR3 DNA reads TGTGCCAGCAGCTTTGGAGGGGGGAACGAGCAGTACTTC. This sequence encodes CASSFGGGNEQYF.

This clone is a singleton in its sample. The genes are TRBV7-9 and TRBJ2-7; unclear D gene. Trimming pared 3 bases from V and 4 bases from J, leaving 7 bases between. The CDR3 length is 12 residues. CDR1 is SEHNR, CDR2 FQNEAQ, per germline (reference sequence). The CDR3 protein is CASSFEVYEQYF. The CDR3 region has the DNA TGTGCCAGCAGCTTCGAGGTTTACGAGCAGTACTTC.

The V and J genes are TRBV6-4 and TRBJ2-5; unclear D gene. From germline, CDR1 is MRHNA and CDR2 SNTAGT. The CDR3 contains 15 residues. With 10 bases removed from V and 4 bases from J, the gap between germline ends came to 22 bases. The CDR3 region has the DNA TGTGCCACCCCAATTAGCCCTAGAGACGCAGAGACCCAGTACTTC. Its protein product is CATPISPRDAETQYF.

The V gene is TRBV25-1, the J gene TRBJ2-7, with D possibly matching TRBD2 (6 bases). Germline V gene sequence: CDR1 MGHDK, CDR2 SYGVNS. Trimming took 2 bases from V and 6 from J, leaving 17 bases between them. The CDR3 spans 15 residues. Here the CDR3 DNA reads TGTGCCAGCAGTGAAAGGGGAGCGGGTCTGCGCGAGCAGTACTTC. This gives the protein CASSERGAGLREQYF.

This chain uses TRBV10-3 with TRBJ2-2; 8 bases are shared with TRBD1. The CDR3 has 15 residues. The germline V gene has CDR1 ENHRY and CDR2 SYGVKD. The junction had 6 bases not matched to a gene; V was cut back by 3 bases and J by 6 bases. As DNA, the CDR3 is TGTGCCATCAGTGAACTACAGGGGGAGGCCGGGGAGCTGTTTTTT. Translated, it gives CAISELQGEAGELFF.

This rearrangement joins TRBV6-1 to TRBJ2-7, with 9 bases matching TRBD2. The trim removed 6 bases at V and 4 bases at J, leaving 4 bases unmatched. CDR3 length: 13 residues. Germline CDR1 reads MNHNS; CDR2 reads SASEGT. The CDR3 DNA reads TGTGCCAGCAGAGTAGCGGGAGAGTACGAGCAGTACTTC. Its protein is CASRVAGEYEQYF.

The chain carries TRBV29-1 and TRBJ2-6; no clear D. This CDR3 is 13 amino acids long. Germline loops: CDR1 SQVTM, CDR2 ANQGSEA. V was shortened by 0 bases and J by 4 bases, with 4 bases between the two germline ends. Written as DNA, the CDR3 is TGCAGCGTTGAAGAGGCCGGGGCCAACGTCCTGACTTTC. Amino acid sequence: CSVEEAGANVLTF.

The chain employs TRBV5-4 and TRBJ1-1, with unresolved D. V lost 1 base and J lost 1, with 14 bases in between. The V gene's germline CDR1 is SGHNT and CDR2 YYREEE (reference sequence). The CDR3 has 16 amino acids. The CDR3 coding sequence is TGTGCCAGCAGCTTGTTCGGCTTTCGGAGGAACACTGAAGCTTTCTTT. The encoded protein is CASSLFGFRRNTEAFF.

The rearrangement links TRBV30 to TRBJ1-2; 7 nucleotides align to TRBD1. Germline CDR1 and CDR2: GTSNPN and SVGIG (reference sequence). Trimming at V came to 1 base and at J to 1 base, leaving 9 bases not matched to a gene. This CDR3 region has 16 residues. The CDR3: CAWSATGAARNYGYTF. The CDR3 DNA sequence: TGTGCCTGGAGTGCCACAGGGGCAGCCCGTAACTATGGCTACACCTTC.

The V call is TRBV5-1, the J call TRBJ2-2; 11 nucleotides agree with TRBD2. The ends lost 3 bases at V and 3 bases at J; junction bases unmatched: 10. Germline CDR1 reads SGHRS; CDR2 reads YFSETQ. The CDR3 covers 18 residues. In nucleotides, the CDR3 is TGCGCCAGCAGCTCGGCTACTAGCGGGAGTATCGACACCGGGGAGCTGTTTTTT. Residues: CASSSATSGSIDTGELFF.

The chain is built from TRBV5-6 and TRBJ1-1; D remains ambiguous. V was pared by 2 bases and J by 1 base, with 9 bases between. This CDR3 is 14 amino acids long. CDR1 and CDR2 (germline): SGHDT, YYEEEE. CDR3 DNA: TGTGCCAGCAGCTTCACCTTGTCGAACACTGAAGCTTTCTTT. Encoded protein: CASSFTLSNTEAFF.

This clone was counted between two and nine times. This chain uses TRBV6-1 with TRBJ1-1; D possibly corresponds to TRBD1 (6 bases). Germline loops: CDR1 MNHNS, CDR2 SASEGT. The CDR3 sequence is 12 residues long. V was trimmed by 2 bases and J by 10 bases, leaving 11 bases between them. The CDR3 loop reads CASSETGLRAFF. The CDR3 nucleotides are TGTGCCAGCAGTGAAACAGGGTTACGAGCTTTCTTT.

The chain carries TRBV10-1 and TRBJ2-7; 11 bases align to TRBD1. After removal of 6 bases from V and 5 bases from J, the junction contained 6 bases not matched to a gene. The germline CDR1 and CDR2 sequences are WNHNN and SYGVQD (reference sequence). CDR3 length: 14 residues. In DNA, the CDR3 is TGCGCCAGCAGCATGGGACAGGGGGTGAACGAGCAGTACTTC. Protein product: CASSMGQGVNEQYF.

A word on this clone: Other nucleotide sequences from this sample produce the same CDR3. The chain links TRBV30 to TRBJ1-6, with 10 nucleotides matching TRBD1. The V gene end was trimmed by 3 bases and the J gene end by 8 bases; junction bases not matched to a gene: 1. The CDR3 runs 13 residues. Germline CDR1 GTSNPN, CDR2 SVGIG (reference sequence). The chain's CDR3 is CAWSGQGDSPLHF. Written as DNA, the CDR3 is TGTGCCTGGAGCGGACAGGGGGATTCACCCCTCCACTTT.

This sequence joins TRBV5-6 and TRBJ2-7; TRBD1 aligns across 9 bases. Trimming cost V 0 bases and J 2 bases; bases outside gene matches: 6. The germline V gene encodes CDR1 SGHDT and CDR2 YYEEEE. The CDR3 length is 16 residues. CDR3 protein: CASSLVGQGPAYEQYF. The DNA for the CDR3 is TGTGCCAGCAGCTTGGTCGGACAGGGGCCGGCCTACGAGCAGTACTTC. The variable domain in full, completed from reference TRBV5-6 and TRBJ2-7, reads DAGVTQSPTHLIKTRGQQVTLRCSPKSGHDTVSWYQQALGQGPQFIFQYYEEEERQRGNFPDRFSGHQFPNYSSELNVNALLLGDSALYLCASSLVGQGPAYEQYFGPGTRLTVT.

The J gene is TRBJ2-5, the V gene TRBV4-1; maybe TRBD1 (5 bases). V gave up 0 bases and J gave up 6 bases, with 8 bases separating them. The CDR3 sequence is 13 residues long. Germline V gene sequence: CDR1 MGHRA, CDR2 YSYEKL. The CDR3: CASSQEGVKTQYF. CDR3 DNA sequence: TGCGCCAGCAGCCAAGAAGGGGTGAAGACCCAGTACTTC.

The genes are TRBV18 and TRBJ1-3, with 7 bases identical to TRBD1. Losses at the gene ends were 3 bases for V and 6 bases for J; bases not matched to a gene: 8. Germline lookup yields CDR1 KGHSH and CDR2 LQKENI. CDR3 length: 15 amino acids. CDR3 amino acids: CASSPPGQSLNTIYF. The CDR3 DNA reads as TGTGCCAGCTCACCTCCGGGACAGAGCCTAAACACCATATATTTT.

The chain carries TRBV5-5 and TRBJ2-1, with D perhaps TRBD1 (6 bases). The CDR3 contains 14 residues. Germline CDR1 SGHKS, CDR2 YYEKEE (reference sequence). V gave up 2 bases and J gave up 5 bases, with 11 bases separating them. The CDR3 sequence: CASSFRDIDNEQFF. The CDR3 DNA reads as TGTGCCAGCAGCTTCCGGGACATAGACAATGAGCAGTTCTTC.